The entry that follows covers one TCR beta chain sequence. The antigen it recognizes is unknown. Qualities for individual bases were not recorded, and no much larger clone is one base off. The data are from a study of T cell changes during pregnancy in multiple sclerosis (dated by TCRdb to about 2019). Regarding the research as a whole: The study looked at changes in the T cell repertoire across pregnancy in women with multiple sclerosis.

Receptor amplification or capture employed the immunoSEQ multiplex PCR assay. TCRdb retrieved this table from immuneACCESS and kept in-frame rearrangements only. Not all clones are present; in checked studies, unresolved V genes account for under half, and no reason is known for the remainder. For this sample the table gives 40,000 or so clones, of which around 90% were detected only once. Less than 9% of the sample comes from the top ten. A distance of 15 bases separates the germline ends of V and J, which lose 6 bases and 4 bases respectively. For CDR1 and CDR2, the germline V gene (reference sequence) lists LNHDA and SQIVND. The CDR3 covers 14 residues, taking in both the cysteine and the phenylalanine. Only CDR3 DNA is held: 42 bases, read in frame from base 1.

Sample: CD8+ T cells from peripheral blood mononuclear cells, taken in the third trimester of pregnancy. The clonotype was recovered from a female donor with multiple sclerosis, enrolled in a pregnancy study. The sequence links TRBV19 to TRBJ1-1; D gene: possibly TRBD1, on 6 matching bases. The DNA sequence reads TGTGCCAGTAGGAGCCCACAGGGCGGCACTGAAGCTTTCTTT. This encodes CASRSPQGGTEAFF.